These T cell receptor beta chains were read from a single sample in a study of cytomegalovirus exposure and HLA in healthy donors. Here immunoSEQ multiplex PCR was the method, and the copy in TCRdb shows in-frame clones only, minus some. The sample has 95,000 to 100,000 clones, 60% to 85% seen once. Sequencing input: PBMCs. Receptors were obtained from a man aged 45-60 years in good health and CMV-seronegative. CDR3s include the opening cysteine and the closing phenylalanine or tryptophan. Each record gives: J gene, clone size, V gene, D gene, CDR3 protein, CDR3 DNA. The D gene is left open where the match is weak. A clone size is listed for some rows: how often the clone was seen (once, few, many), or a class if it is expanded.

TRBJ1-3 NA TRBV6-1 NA CASSEGGLGGSGNTIYF TGTGCCAGCAGTGAAGGGGGTTTGGGGGGCTCTGGAAACACCATATATTTT
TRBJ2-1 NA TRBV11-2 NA CASTLEGGGDNEQFF TGTGCCAGCACCCTAGAGGGAGGTGGGGACAATGAGCAGTTCTTC
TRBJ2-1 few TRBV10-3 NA CASTGTALNEQFF TGTGCCAGCACTGGGACTGCTCTCAATGAGCAGTTCTTC
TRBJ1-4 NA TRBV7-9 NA CASSQDAGGNEKLFF TGTGCCAGCAGCCAGGACGCCGGAGGCAATGAAAAACTGTTTTTT
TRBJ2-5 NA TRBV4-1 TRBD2 CASSQGSGGVGETQYF TGCGCCAGCAGCCAAGGTAGCGGGGGGGTTGGTGAGACCCAGTACTTC
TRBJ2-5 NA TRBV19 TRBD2 CASRLAGGEETQYF TGTGCCAGCCGACTAGCGGGAGGGGAAGAGACCCAGTACTTC
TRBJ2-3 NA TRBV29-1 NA CSAAPGGSDTQYF TGCAGCGCCGCCCCCGGTGGTTCAGATACGCAGTATTTT
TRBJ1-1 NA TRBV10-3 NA CAIRLQGTPEAFF TGTGCCATCAGACTTCAGGGGACACCTGAAGCTTTCTTT
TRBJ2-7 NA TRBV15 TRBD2 CATSRRLANEQYF TGTGCCACCAGCCGTCGACTAGCTAACGAGCAGTACTTC
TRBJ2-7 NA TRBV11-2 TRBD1 CASSRDSLYEQYF TGTGCCAGCAGCCGGGACAGCCTCTACGAGCAGTACTTC
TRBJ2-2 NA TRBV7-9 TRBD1 CAIDRAFFLNTGELFF TGTGCCATAGACAGGGCCTTCTTCCTGAACACCGGGGAGCTGTTTTTT